This T cell receptor beta chain was captured in a study of response to subunit inactivated influenza vaccine. The study's findings and limits: The authors put forward the suggestion that each seasonal influenza vaccination may bring in only a limited number of new T cells.

Via MiXCR, TCRdb re-called the RT-PCR reads, giving one row per CDR3 protein. Here the sample spans 450,000 to 500,000 distinct CDR3 sequences, roughly 11% being singletons. Of note for this clonotype: Its antigen is still unknown.

The clonotype was recovered from a man between 45 and 60 years old who received an inactivated influenza vaccine. The sample consisted of PBMCs from blood, taken 35 to 45 days after vaccination.

CDR3 sequence: CASTRRFGTEAFF. CDR3 nucleotides: TGTGCCAGCACCCGTCGTTTCGGCACTGAAGCTTTCTTT. This chain links TRBV7-2 with TRBJ1-1; D gene uncertain. The ends were cut back, 7 bases at V and 4 bases at J, with 13 bases in the middle. CDR1 is SGHTA and CDR2 is FQGNSA in the germline V gene. CDR3 length equals 13 residues. The variable domain in full, completed from reference TRBV7-2 and TRBJ1-1, reads GAGVSQSPSNKVTEKGKDVELRCDPISGHTALYWYRQSLGQGLEFLIYFQGNSAPDKSGLPSDRFSAERTGGSVSTLTIQRTQQEDSAVYLCASTRRFGTEAFFGQGTRLTVV.